The T cell receptor beta chain under discussion was sequenced for a study of blood T cell repertoires in COVID-19. The CDR3 runs 17 residues. With V trimmed by 3 bases and J by 2 bases, 10 bases remained unmatched. The germline gives CDR1 KGHSH, CDR2 LQKENI. Clones were read by immunoSEQ multiplex PCR, and TCRdb kept only the in-frame ones, dropping some. In the table there are 85,000 to 120,000 clones, approximately 84% of which are singletons. The rearrangement links TRBV18 to TRBJ2-3; 8 positions match TRBD2. The sequencing sample was made of peripheral blood. The receptor's source is a man aged 35-49 years with active or convalescent COVID-19. DNA of the CDR3: TGTGCCAGCTCACCGTTATCCAGGGGACTAGACACAGATACGCAGTATTTT. Its protein product is CASSPLSRGLDTDTQYF.